The 8 T cell receptor beta chains in this list originate from one sample, sequenced in a study of T cells in Graves' hyperthyroidism and ophthalmopathy. From RNA transcripts, TCR beta CDR3 regions were amplified. The HTBI primer set drove a first-round RT-PCR of the TCR CDR3. Using its own MiXCR run on the multiplex PCR reads, TCRdb lists one record per CDR3 protein. Of about 590,000 distinct CDR3 sequences in the sample, 15% to 18% are singletons; the top ten hold roughly 6.6%. Material for sequencing was blood. The receptors originated from a woman aged 25 to 39 with Graves' hyperthyroidism.

In regard to this clonotype: Just one base apart from a much larger clone, this may be a read error. The V and J genes are TRBV11-2 and TRBJ1-4; D may be TRBD1 (6 bases). The V gene's germline CDR1 is SGHAT and CDR2 FQNNGV. This CDR3 has 14 amino acids. For the CDR3, the DNA is TGTGCCAGCAGCACAGGGTGGACTAATGGAAAACTGTTTTTT. Translation: CASSTGWTNGKLFF.

This clonotype was seen a few times. V is TRBV20-1 and J is TRBJ2-1; 11 bases match TRBD2. This CDR3 has 14 residues. Unmatched junction bases numbered 8, after V lost 5 bases and J lost 8 bases. Germline V gene data show CDR1 as DFQATT and CDR2 as SNEGSKA (reference sequence). CDR3 protein: CSAPLTSGTDEQFF. CDR3 bases: TGCAGTGCTCCCCTGACTAGCGGGACAGATGAGCAGTTCTTC.

The chain carries TRBV28 and TRBJ2-4; 9 bases are shared with TRBD1. V lost 10 bases to trimming and J lost 2 bases; unmatched junction nucleotides: 9. CDR1 and CDR2 (germline): MDHEN, SYDVKM. The CDR3 is 15 amino acids. The CDR3 DNA follows: TGTGCCACCCTCACAGGGGGCTTATCCAAAAACATTCAGTACTTC. It yields the protein CATLTGGLSKNIQYF. The full variable domain, with the rest looked up from reference TRBV28 and TRBJ2-4, is DVKVTQSSRYLVKRTGEKVFLECVQDMDHENMFWYRQDPGLGLRLIYFSYDVKMKEKGDIPEGYSVSREKKERFSLILESASTNQTSMYLCATLTGGLSKNIQYFGAGTRLSVL.

In its sample, this clonotype was seen many times. The J gene is TRBJ2-2, the V gene TRBV2; the D gene is possibly TRBD2 (6 bases). This CDR3 comprises 15 residues. Looked up from germline, CDR1 is SNHLY and CDR2 is FYNNEI. V lost 5 bases, J lost 7 bases, and 17 bases lay in between. CDR3 sequence (DNA): TGTGCCAGCAGTAATCCAGCGGAAGCGGGCGGGGAGCTGTTTTTT. Translation: CASSNPAEAGGELFF.

The sample holds many counts of this clonotype. The chain employs TRBV19 and TRBJ1-1, with D hard to call. V shed 3 bases and J shed 1 base, with 6 bases lying between them. The CDR3 contains 13 residues. Germline lookup yields CDR1 LNHDA and CDR2 SQIVND (reference sequence). The CDR3 DNA follows: TGTGCCAGTAGTATTAACGCGAACACTGAAGCTTTCTTT. Protein product: CASSINANTEAFF.

This clonotype came up many times. The J gene is TRBJ2-7, the V gene TRBV3-1; no reliable D call. V lost 5 bases to trimming and J lost 5 bases, with 7 bases between them. CDR1 and CDR2 (germline): LGHDT, YNNKEL (reference sequence). This CDR3 spans 11 amino acids. CDR3 loop: CASSSTNEQYF. The CDR3, as DNA: TGTGCCAGCAGCTCGACGAACGAGCAGTACTTC.

This clonotype has a single count. One base away lies a much larger clone, so this may be a sequencing read error. The V gene is TRBV2, the J gene TRBJ1-2; D not resolved. The length of the CDR3 is 13 residues. Germline CDR1 and CDR2: SNHLY and FYNNEI. The CDR3 nucleotides are TGTGCCAGCGTGCTCCGGCATTACTATAGCTACACCTTC. It is translated as CASVLRHYYSYTF.

This clonotype came up once. V and J are TRBV19 and TRBJ1-1; D unclear. This CDR3 has 13 amino acids. V lost 3 bases and J lost 2, with 7 bases in between. CDR1 and CDR2 (germline): LNHDA, SQIVND (reference sequence). The CDR3 loop is CASSISQNTEAFF. The CDR3 DNA is TGTGCCAGTAGTATTTCCCAAAACACTGAAGCTTTCTTT.